What follows are 32 T cell receptor beta chains derived from one specimen sequenced in a study of naive and memory T cell subsets. The treatment is: skin biopsy from PPD injection site in Mantoux-positive individual. The library had UMIs added by 3' ligation of an oligonucleotide to TCR cDNA. The SP2 primer and nested alpha and beta constant region primers amplified ligated cDNA in four rounds. TCRdb reprocessed the UMI-ligation and nested PCR reads via MiXCR and lists one record per CDR3 protein. This table holds approximately 22,000 distinct CDR3 sequences, nearly 6% found once. This sample comprised skin, obtained from a tuberculin skin test site. The receptors come from an adult in good health.

This clonotype was recorded at least ten times. The V call is TRBV7-2, the J call TRBJ2-4; tentative D call: TRBD2 (6 bases). Germline CDR1 reads SGHTA; CDR2 reads FQGNSA. This CDR3 region has 14 residues. Trimming took 1 base from V and 7 from J, leaving 11 bases between them. This CDR3 is CASSLESGRNIQYF. In nucleotides, the CDR3 is TGTGCCAGCAGCTTAGAGTCAGGGAGGAACATTCAGTACTTC.

In this sample, this clonotype turned up a few times. This chain's CDR3 is CASRGGGDTEAFF. The DNA of the CDR3 is TGTGCCAGCCGAGGCGGCGGGGACACTGAAGCTTTCTTT. The chain links TRBV9 to TRBJ1-1; D remains ambiguous. CDR1 is SGDLS and CDR2 is YYNGEE in the germline V gene. Trimming shortened V by 7 bases and J by 3 bases, and 13 bases separated the two germline ends. The CDR3 extends over 13 amino acids.

There are many counts of this clonotype. V and J are TRBV7-9 and TRBJ1-2, with 12 bases fitting TRBD1. J lost 1 base, V lost 5 bases, and 5 bases had no gene match. Germline CDR1 and CDR2: SEHNR and FQNEAQ (reference sequence). CDR3 length: 16 amino acids. The CDR3: CASSRDRGPDNYGYTF. CDR3 sequence (DNA): TGTGCCAGCAGCCGGGACAGGGGGCCGGATAACTATGGCTACACCTTC. The variable domain in full, completed from reference TRBV7-9 and TRBJ1-2, reads DTGVSQNPRHKITKRGQNVTFRCDPISEHNRLYWYRQTLGQGPEFLTYFQNEAQLEKSRLLSDRFSAERPKGSFSTLEIQRTEQGDSAMYLCASSRDRGPDNYGYTFGSGTRLTVV.

This clonotype was detected only a few times. Sequence at one end of the junction differs from germline and may be a read error. This chain connects TRBV7-7 to TRBJ1-2; 12 nucleotides align to TRBD1. The germline V gene encodes CDR1 SSHAT and CDR2 FNYEAQ (reference sequence). The CDR3 is 17 amino acids. CDR3 region: CASSPLGQGARDYGYTF. The CDR3 DNA follows: TGTGCTAGCAGCCCCTTGGGACAGGGGGCGCGGGACTATGGCTACACCTTC.

This clonotype is labeled as medium-sized. The chain recombines TRBV6-6 with TRBJ1-1, with 7 positions matching TRBD1. This CDR3 is 12 amino acids long. V lost 6 bases and J lost 4; bases outside the gene matches: 2. Germline V gives CDR1 MNHNY, CDR2 SVGAGI (reference sequence). The CDR3: CASSQGGTEAFF. The CDR3 nucleotides read TGTGCCAGCAGCCAGGGGGGCACTGAAGCTTTCTTT.

This clonotype has a handful of counts. The gene calls are TRBV7-9 and TRBJ2-1; perhaps TRBD1 as D (6 bases). Looked up from germline, CDR1 is SEHNR and CDR2 is FQNEAQ (reference sequence). The V gene lost 8 bases and the J gene lost 2 bases, with 19 bases spanning the gap. This CDR3 has 16 residues. The CDR3 DNA follows: TGTGCCAGCGAGTCAATGTTGACAGGAGCCTACAATGAGCAGTTCTTC. It yields the protein CASESMLTGAYNEQFF.

By its share, this clonotype is medium-sized. The chain couples TRBV7-9 to TRBJ2-7, with D possibly being TRBD1 (6 bases). The germline V gene encodes CDR1 SEHNR and CDR2 FQNEAQ (reference sequence). This CDR3 comprises 15 residues. The ends were cut back, 1 base at V and 4 bases at J, with 14 bases in the middle. CDR3 amino acids: CASSLEAGAGYEQYF. In DNA form, the CDR3 reads TGTGCCAGCAGCTTAGAGGCAGGGGCCGGGTACGAGCAGTACTTC.

This clonotype has a count of ten or more. This rearrangement joins TRBV5-1 to TRBJ2-4, with D uncertain. This CDR3 comprises 11 residues. V was trimmed by 4 bases and J by 5 bases, leaving 4 bases between them. The germline gives CDR1 SGHRS, CDR2 YFSETQ. CDR3 DNA: TGCGCCAGCAGCGATGAAAACATTCAGTACTTC. This encodes CASSDENIQYF.

This clonotype was counted a few times. The chain links TRBV5-1 to TRBJ1-6, with D hard to call. The V end lost 4 bases, the J end lost 4 bases, and 15 bases lay between the germline ends. The CDR3 length is 16 residues. Germline values: CDR1 SGHRS, CDR2 YFSETQ. The CDR3 DNA reads as TGCGCCAGCAGCGACAACACATTCCAATATAATTCACCCCTCCACTTT. This codes for CASSDNTFQYNSPLHF. The full variable domain, its missing parts supplied by reference TRBV5-1 and TRBJ1-6, is KAGVTQTPRYLIKTRGQQVTLSCSPISGHRSVSWYQQTPGQGLQFLFEYFSETQRNKGNFPGRFSGRQFSNSRSEMNVSTLELGDSALYLCASSDNTFQYNSPLHFGNGTRLTVT.

This clonotype was recorded at least ten times. The chain links TRBV12-5 to TRBJ2-7, with 7 bases fitting TRBD1. V dropped 1 base and J dropped 2; count of bases not matched to a gene: 8. CDR3 length: 16 amino acids. Germline assignment: CDR1 LGHNT and CDR2 FRNRAP. The CDR3 loop is CASGLARGQRTYEQYF. CDR3 in DNA: TGTGCTAGTGGTTTGGCAAGGGGACAGAGAACCTACGAGCAGTACTTC.

A few counts support this clonotype. V usage is TRBV7-2 and J usage is TRBJ2-7; a weak D match, TRBD2 (6 bases). The germline V and J ends were trimmed by 1 base and 6 bases, with 19 bases remaining between them. Germline V gene data show CDR1 as SGHTA and CDR2 as FQGNSA. The CDR3 spans 16 residues. This CDR3 is CASSLELGGGSPEQYF. As DNA, the CDR3 is TGTGCCAGCAGCTTAGAATTGGGGGGAGGTTCGCCCGAGCAGTACTTC.

This clonotype was counted at least ten times. The chain links TRBV24-1 to TRBJ2-3; 7 nucleotides align to TRBD2. V was clipped by 8 bases and J by 3 bases; unmatched bases: 7. Germline lookup yields CDR1 KGHDR and CDR2 SFDVKD. The CDR3 extends over 14 amino acids. This CDR3 reads CATMGRDGTDTQYF. CDR3 bases: TGTGCCACCATGGGGAGGGACGGGACAGATACGCAGTATTTT.

By share of the sample, this clonotype is medium-sized (0.01 to 0.1%). The rearrangement joins TRBV9 to TRBJ2-1, with TRBD2 matching 10 bases. CDR1 and CDR2 (germline): SGDLS, YYNGEE. J lost 0 bases, V lost 0 bases, and 6 bases had no gene match. The CDR3 loop spans 18 amino acids. The CDR3 reads CASSVGFASGSSYNEQFF. The CDR3 nucleotides are TGTGCCAGCAGCGTAGGGTTCGCTAGCGGGAGCTCCTACAATGAGCAGTTCTTC.

The chain uses TRBV29-1 and TRBJ2-3; perhaps TRBD2 as D (6 bases). CDR1 and CDR2 from the germline V gene are SQVTM and ANQGSEA. There are 16 residues in the CDR3. The V end lost 7 bases, the J end lost 6 bases, and 26 bases lay between the germline ends. CDR3 bases: TGCAGCGCGGGGGTCGGCACATCTCCCTTTGGCGATACGCAGTATTTT. It translates to CSAGVGTSPFGDTQYF.

This clonotype was counted a few times. The V and J genes are TRBV19 and TRBJ2-2, with D possibly being TRBD2 (6 bases). This CDR3 region has 16 residues. V was pared by 7 bases and J by 1 base, with 16 bases between. CDR1 and CDR2 (germline): LNHDA, SQIVND (reference sequence). The CDR3 nucleotides read TGTGCCAGTACCCCCTTGGGGCGGGGGAACACCGGGGAGCTGTTTTTT. Amino acids: CASTPLGRGNTGELFF.

This clonotype was observed many times. This chain links TRBV20-1 with TRBJ2-2; weak D call: TRBD1 (6 bases). Trimming removed 1 base from V and 3 bases from J, with 15 bases in between. The CDR3 runs 16 residues. Germline loops: CDR1 DFQATT, CDR2 SNEGSKA (reference sequence). The CDR3 DNA follows: TGCAGTGCTAGAGTCCCCGAAGAGGGGGACACCGGGGAGCTGTTTTTT. Translation: CSARVPEEGDTGELFF.

Many counts were recorded for this clonotype. The rearrangement uses TRBV7-9 and TRBJ2-4; D possibly corresponds to TRBD1 (6 bases). This CDR3 spans 14 amino acids. Germline CDR1 SEHNR, CDR2 FQNEAQ (reference sequence). The V end lost 2 bases, the J end lost 4 bases, and 9 bases lay between the germline ends. The CDR3 protein is CASSLKGQKNIQYF. The CDR3 DNA follows: TGTGCCAGCAGCTTAAAGGGACAAAAAAACATTCAGTACTTC.

This clonotype was counted many times. This chain connects TRBV16 to TRBJ1-2; D is unresolved. V lost 0 bases and J lost 12, with 14 bases in between. Germline V CDR1 and CDR2: KGHSY, FQNENV. CDR3 length equals 13 residues. This chain's CDR3 is CASSQSEGGSNTF. CDR3 nucleotides: TGTGCCAGCAGCCAATCGGAGGGCGGGAGCAACACCTTC.

This clonotype qualifies as medium-sized. V usage is TRBV20-1 and J usage is TRBJ1-2; D gene uncertain. V was trimmed by 2 bases and J by 4 bases, leaving 11 bases between them. CDR3 length equals 13 residues. Looked up from germline, CDR1 is DFQATT and CDR2 is SNEGSKA (reference sequence). In nucleotides, the CDR3 is TGCAGTGCTAGACCCAGTACAGTCTATGGCTACACCTTC. Protein: CSARPSTVYGYTF.

This clonotype was observed many times. The chain uses TRBV20-1 and TRBJ1-2; 10 bases line up with TRBD1. The CDR3 contains 13 residues. CDR1 DFQATT and CDR2 SNEGSKA come from the germline V gene (reference sequence). V dropped 6 bases and J dropped 2; count of bases not matched to a gene: 3. CDR3 sequence reads: CSATDRGNYGYTF. The CDR3 DNA reads as TGCAGTGCCACGGACAGGGGGAACTATGGCTACACCTTC.

This clonotype was observed many times. The J gene is TRBJ2-1, the V gene TRBV24-1, with a weak D call TRBD2 (6 bases). This CDR3 has 16 amino acids. V lost 3 bases and J 6 bases, leaving 17 bases between the germline ends. Germline assignment: CDR1 KGHDR and CDR2 SFDVKD. The CDR3 sequence: CATSDPGLARPNEQFF. CDR3 in DNA: TGTGCCACCAGTGATCCGGGACTCGCCAGACCCAATGAGCAGTTCTTC.

This clonotype has at least ten counts. The rearrangement links TRBV7-9 to TRBJ1-2; D not certain. The CDR3 length is 10 residues. Germline V gene data show CDR1 as SEHNR and CDR2 as FQNEAQ (reference sequence). The V end was cut by 1 base, the J end by 8 bases, with 2 bases between. CDR3 amino acids: CASSLVGYTF. The DNA of the CDR3 is TGTGCCAGCAGCTTAGTCGGCTACACCTTC.

This clonotype was counted at least ten times. V is TRBV5-1 and J is TRBJ2-1, with D possibly matching TRBD2 (6 bases). CDR1 and CDR2 from the germline V gene are SGHRS and YFSETQ. This CDR3 is built from 14 residues. Trimming took off 3 bases at V and 3 bases at J, with 10 bases between the two ends. The CDR3 here is CASSSRENYNEQFF. DNA for the CDR3: TGCGCCAGCAGCTCTCGGGAGAACTACAATGAGCAGTTCTTC.

In this sample, this clonotype turned up many times. The chain's CDR3 is CASGQNRGGGQYF. CDR3 sequence (DNA): TGTGCCAGTGGGCAAAACAGGGGAGGCGGTCAGTACTTC. This chain joins TRBV6-1 and TRBJ2-4; D is possibly TRBD1 (7 bases). V was cut by 9 bases and J by 12 bases, with 21 bases left in between. Germline values: CDR1 MNHNS, CDR2 SASEGT. The CDR3 consists of 13 residues.

The table lists this clonotype with many counts. CDR3 sequence (DNA): TGTGCCAGCAGCCCGGGATGGTATGCGCTTCCCTACGAGCAGTACTTC. Amino acids: CASSPGWYALPYEQYF. This chain joins TRBV6-5 and TRBJ2-7, with a weak D call TRBD2 (5 bases). V was pared by 6 bases and J by 2 bases, with 20 bases between. The CDR3 length is 16 residues. Per germline, CDR1 MNHEY and CDR2 SVGAGI.

This clonotype has only a few counts. The chain is built from TRBV18 and TRBJ2-7, with D possibly being TRBD1 (5 bases). Germline V gene sequence: CDR1 KGHSH, CDR2 LQKENI. The V and J ends lost 5 bases and 4 bases respectively, with 9 bases between them. The CDR3 length is 12 residues. The CDR3 is CASSTTAYEQYF. The CDR3, as DNA: TGTGCCAGCTCAACGACAGCGTACGAGCAGTACTTC.

In its sample, this clonotype was seen many times. This chain uses TRBV9 with TRBJ2-1; TRBD2 agrees at 10 bases. The CDR3 length is 16 residues. Germline CDR1 SGDLS, CDR2 YYNGEE. The V gene end was trimmed by 0 bases and the J gene end by 4 bases; junction bases not matched to a gene: 4. For the CDR3, the DNA is TGTGCCAGCAGCGTAGAGGCTAGCGGGGGATACAATGAGCAGTTCTTC. Encoded protein: CASSVEASGGYNEQFF.

There are many counts of this clonotype. J is TRBJ2-1 and V is TRBV28; the D is unclear. Germline loops: CDR1 MDHEN, CDR2 SYDVKM. The CDR3 has 15 amino acids. V shed 8 bases and J shed 1 base, with 15 bases lying between them. The CDR3: CASGISTGSYNEQFF. The CDR3 bases are TGTGCCAGCGGGATTAGCACCGGGTCCTACAATGAGCAGTTCTTC.

This clonotype was counted ten times or more. This chain links TRBV20-1 with TRBJ2-1; 7 bases align to TRBD2. The germline CDR1 and CDR2 sequences are DFQATT and SNEGSKA (reference sequence). This CDR3 region has 16 residues. J lost 3 bases, V lost 5 bases, and 13 bases had no gene match. CDR3: CSADEGAGASYNEQFF. CDR3 nucleotides: TGCAGTGCTGACGAAGGGGCGGGAGCCAGCTACAATGAGCAGTTCTTC.

This clonotype was counted ten times or more. The rearrangement links TRBV4-3 to TRBJ2-6; maybe TRBD2 (5 bases). V shed 4 bases and J shed 0 bases, with 10 bases lying between them. This CDR3 is 16 amino acids long. The germline CDR1 and CDR2 sequences are LGHNA and YSLEER. CDR3 amino acids: CASSPSRSSGANVLTF. DNA for the CDR3: TGCGCCAGCAGCCCTAGCCGGAGCTCTGGGGCCAACGTCCTGACTTTC.

In this sample, this clonotype turned up many times. The chain joins TRBV27 to TRBJ1-5; TRBD1 is a possible D gene (5 bases). There are 14 residues in the CDR3. Germline V lookup: CDR1 MNHEY, CDR2 SMNVEV (reference sequence). Between the trimmed V and J ends, which lost 6 bases and 6 bases, there was a span of 15 bases. The CDR3 here is CASRATRGSQPQHF. The CDR3 region has the DNA TGTGCCAGCAGGGCAACAAGGGGAAGTCAGCCCCAGCATTTT.

This chain uses TRBV5-1 with TRBJ1-2; D perhaps matches TRBD1 (5 bases). This CDR3 spans 14 amino acids. Germline V lookup: CDR1 SGHRS, CDR2 YFSETQ. V was shortened by 5 bases and J by 3 bases, with 14 bases between the two germline ends. In DNA form, the CDR3 reads TGCGCCAGCAGGAGGGGCGGTGGGGACTATGGCTACACCTTC. Translation gives CASRRGGGDYGYTF. Combining the CDR3 with reference TRBV5-1 and TRBJ1-2 gives the whole variable domain KAGVTQTPRYLIKTRGQQVTLSCSPISGHRSVSWYQQTPGQGLQFLFEYFSETQRNKGNFPGRFSGRQFSNSRSEMNVSTLELGDSALYLCASRRGGGDYGYTFGSGTRLTVV.